The 15 T cell receptor beta chains in this list originate from one sample, sequenced in a study of blood T cell repertoires in COVID-19. Libraries were prepared by immunoSEQ multiplex PCR; TCRdb keeps only in-frame clonotypes and omits some of them. The sample holds 68,000 or so clones, 89% seen once. The sample was peripheral blood. Receptors were obtained from a man aged 50 to 60 with active COVID-19.

The chain carries TRBV3-1 (or the pseudogene TRBV3-2) and TRBJ2-5, with 8 positions matching TRBD1. The length of the CDR3 is 16 residues. Germline CDR1 LGHDT, CDR2 YNNKEL (reference sequence). V shed 5 bases and J 5 bases; nucleotides not matched to a gene: 13. The CDR3 sequence: CASSTRIQGDRETQYF. In nucleotides, the CDR3 is TGTGCCAGCAGCACACGGATACAGGGGGATCGGGAGACCCAGTACTTC.

This clone was seen a single time. This chain uses TRBV6-5 with TRBJ2-7, with TRBD1 matching over 7 bases. Germline-derived CDR1 and CDR2 are MNHEY and SVGAGI. The CDR3 runs 11 residues. J gave up 4 bases and V 11 bases, and 5 bases lay outside the gene matches. CDR3 loop: CAVNRGYEQYF. The CDR3 region has the DNA TGTGCCGTAAACAGGGGATACGAGCAGTACTTC.

This clone has only one observation. The rearrangement links TRBV10-3 to TRBJ1-1, with D possibly being TRBD1 (6 bases). CDR3 length: 17 residues. The germline V and J ends were trimmed by 11 bases and 3 bases, with 28 bases remaining between them. Germline V CDR1 and CDR2: ENHRY, SYGVKD. The CDR3 is CAAGSVGTKGGDTEAFF. For the CDR3, the DNA is TGTGCCGCCGGAAGCGTGGGAACGAAAGGGGGGGACACTGAAGCTTTCTTT.

The CDR3 spells CASSFGRSSYEQYF. The CDR3 nucleotides read TGCGCCAGCAGCTTTGGTCGGAGCTCCTACGAGCAGTACTTC. The rearrangement links TRBV5-1 to TRBJ2-7; D gene ambiguous. Per the germline V gene, CDR1 is SGHRS and CDR2 is YFSETQ. Trimming pared 2 bases from V and 0 bases from J, leaving 9 bases between. The length of the CDR3 is 14 residues.

J is TRBJ2-5 and V is TRBV7-2, with 13 bases that match TRBD2. The junction had 5 bases not matched to a gene; V was cut back by 6 bases and J by 7 bases. The CDR3 is 14 residues long. Germline V lookup: CDR1 SGHTA, CDR2 FQGNSA. In DNA form, the CDR3 reads TGTGCCAGCAGTACTAGCGGGGGGGTTGGGACCCAGTACTTC. This translates into CASSTSGGVGTQYF.

The genes are TRBV11-1 and TRBJ2-7, with TRBD1 matching 7 bases. This CDR3 spans 14 amino acids. Germline V gene sequence: CDR1 SGHAT, CDR2 FQDESV (reference sequence). The junction had 4 bases not matched to a gene; V was cut back by 3 bases and J by 2 bases. The CDR3 protein is CASSLNRGPYEQYF. The CDR3 nucleotides are TGTGCCAGCAGCTTGAACAGGGGACCCTACGAGCAGTACTTC.

This chain uses TRBV4-1 with TRBJ2-7, with TRBD2 identical over 11 bases. This CDR3 has 15 amino acids. V lost 4 bases to trimming and J lost 2 bases; unmatched junction nucleotides: 4. From germline, CDR1 is MGHRA and CDR2 YSYEKL. This CDR3 is CASSPGLAATYEQYF. The CDR3 DNA reads as TGCGCCAGCAGCCCGGGACTAGCGGCTACCTACGAGCAGTACTTC.

The V and J genes are TRBV5-1 and TRBJ1-2; no clear D gene. The CDR3 has 15 residues. Germline loops: CDR1 SGHRS, CDR2 YFSETQ. Trimming pared 2 bases from V and 7 bases from J, leaving 18 bases between. The CDR3 nucleotides read TGCGCCAGCAGCTTATCTACCAACCCCGGGAGTGGCTACACCTTC. Translating gives CASSLSTNPGSGYTF.

There are a few counts of this clone. This CDR3 is CASNRDRDTEAFF. Written as DNA, the CDR3 is TGTGCCAGCAACCGGGACAGGGACACTGAAGCTTTCTTT. J is TRBJ1-1 and V is TRBV2; TRBD1 matches 9 bases. CDR3 length equals 13 residues. V shed 7 bases and J 3 bases; nucleotides not matched to a gene: 3. Germline CDR1 reads SNHLY; CDR2 reads FYNNEI.

This clone was detected once. This chain links TRBV11-3 with TRBJ2-1, with D tentatively TRBD2 (7 bases). V lost 7 bases and J 6 bases, leaving 16 bases between the germline ends. The CDR3 consists of 14 residues. In germline, CDR1 is SGHNT, CDR2 YENEEA. CDR3 region: CASKPGGPGNEQFF. In nucleotides, the CDR3 is TGTGCCAGCAAACCGGGGGGCCCAGGCAATGAGCAGTTCTTC.

The V and J genes are TRBV4-1 and TRBJ2-5; D may be TRBD1 (5 bases). V lost 4 bases and J 4 bases, leaving 10 bases between the germline ends. This CDR3 has 13 residues. The germline CDR1 and CDR2 sequences are MGHRA and YSYEKL. The CDR3: CASSLTERETQYF. For the CDR3, the DNA is TGCGCCAGCAGCCTGACAGAGCGAGAGACCCAGTACTTC.

Comments on this clone: Lacking the conserved final phenylalanine or tryptophan, this CDR3 likely reflects a read error. The DNA is left out, because the CDR3 cannot be placed on it with certainty; the CDR3 is given as TCRdb lists it. The chain recombines TRBV3-1 (or the pseudogene TRBV3-2) with TRBJ2-3; the table's D call of TRBD2 was not tested on the DNA. The germline CDR1 and CDR2 sequences are LGHDT and YNNKEL (reference sequence). Termini included, the CDR3 measures 10 amino acids. The CDR3 sequence is CASSPRTSGV.

The chain uses TRBV5-1 and TRBJ2-2, with 13 bases that match TRBD2. CDR3 length: 16 residues. Germline values: CDR1 SGHRS, CDR2 YFSETQ. V was clipped by 0 bases and J by 4 bases; unmatched bases: 0. The CDR3 DNA sequence: TGCGCCAGCAGCTTGGGACTAGCGGGGGGCACCGGGGAGCTGTTTTTT. This codes for CASSLGLAGGTGELFF.

This chain links TRBV9 with TRBJ2-5; D is possibly TRBD2 (5 bases). CDR3 size: 15 residues. Deletions cut 3 bases from V and 4 bases from J, with 16 bases between. Germline lookup yields CDR1 SGDLS and CDR2 YYNGEE. The CDR3 DNA is TGTGCCAGCAGCGCTATTACGGGGTACCGAGAGACCCAGTACTTC. It is translated as CASSAITGYRETQYF.

The chain has TRBV5-4 and TRBJ2-5; 14 nucleotides align to TRBD2. There are 17 residues in the CDR3. The junction had 7 bases not matched to a gene; V was cut back by 4 bases and J by 2 bases. Germline V gene data show CDR1 as SGHNT and CDR2 as YYREEE (reference sequence). CDR3: CASSQTTSGGVQETQYF. DNA for the CDR3: TGTGCCAGCAGCCAAACGACTAGCGGGGGGGTACAAGAGACCCAGTACTTC.